The next 22 T cell receptor beta chains were all read from a single sample in a study of blood T cell repertoires in COVID-19 (dated by TCRdb to 2020 to 2021). Libraries were made using the immunoSEQ multiplex PCR assay. TCRdb re-hosts the immuneACCESS table, in-frame sequences only. Its copies lack some clones; in the studies checked, an unresolved V gene accounts for under half of them, and the cause for the rest is not known. Recorded for this sample are around 470,000 clones; around 90% of them occurred a single time. The ten largest make up less than 0.75% of the sample. Sample: PBMCs or T cells enriched from blood (not recorded which). These receptors were taken from a man aged 18-30 years who had recovered from COVID-19.

This CDR3 reads CAAGFGTEAFF. In nucleotides, the CDR3 is TGTGCCGCAGGGTTCGGCACTGAAGCTTTCTTT. The V and J genes are TRBV30 and TRBJ1-1; the D gene is possibly TRBD1 (5 bases). The germline gives CDR1 GTSNPN, CDR2 SVGIG (reference sequence). The CDR3 is made up of 11 amino acids. Between the trimmed V and J ends, which lost 8 bases and 4 bases, there was a span of 11 bases.

This chain joins TRBV15 and TRBJ2-3; 9 nucleotides match TRBD2. The germline CDR1 and CDR2 sequences are LNHNV and YYDKDF (reference sequence). The CDR3 contains 13 residues. The V segment lost 8 bases and the J segment 7 bases; nucleotides outside the gene matches: 7. The CDR3 nucleotides are TGTGCCACCGGGCCTAGCGGGGATAATACGCAGTATTTT. It is translated as CATGPSGDNTQYF.

The V and J genes are TRBV24-1 and TRBJ1-2; 10 bases fit TRBD1. Germline trimming cut 11 bases from V and 7 bases from J; bases unmatched to any gene: 9. The CDR3 consists of 13 residues. Germline assignment: CDR1 KGHDR and CDR2 SFDVKD. CDR3 sequence (DNA): TGTGCCATCATAGGACAGGGGGTGGTTGGCTACACCTTC. Residues: CAIIGQGVVGYTF.

The CDR3 coding sequence is TGTGCCAGCAGCGCCCGAGGTGTACTGAACACTGAAGCTTTCTTT. This sequence encodes CASSARGVLNTEAFF. The rearrangement joins TRBV11-2 to TRBJ1-1; D remains ambiguous. CDR3 size: 15 residues. The germline V and J ends were trimmed by 5 bases and 0 bases, with 13 bases remaining between them. Germline-derived CDR1 and CDR2 are SGHAT and FQNNGV.

This sequence joins TRBV6-5 and TRBJ2-7; no reliable D call. Germline CDR1 reads MNHEY; CDR2 reads SVGAGI. There are 14 residues in the CDR3. The germline V and J ends were trimmed by 6 bases and 3 bases, with 15 bases remaining between them. The CDR3 nucleotides are TGTGCCAGCAGAGACATCTCTCTCCACTACGAGCAGTACTTC. Translating gives CASRDISLHYEQYF.

This chain uses TRBV4-2 with TRBJ2-1; D is undetermined. The CDR3 runs to 13 residues. The germline CDR1 and CDR2 sequences are LGHNA and YNFKEQ. V was clipped by 5 bases and J by 6 bases, with 11 bases between them. The chain's CDR3 is CASSTAVVNEQFF. CDR3 nucleotides: TGTGCCAGCAGCACCGCAGTGGTCAATGAGCAGTTCTTC.

The chain is built from TRBV7-6 and TRBJ1-6; D may be TRBD1 (5 bases). Germline V gives CDR1 SGHVS, CDR2 FNYEAQ. The CDR3 totals 18 residues. Trimming took 1 base from V and 1 from J, leaving 14 bases between them. This CDR3 reads CASSLEVGGESYNSPLHF. The DNA for the CDR3 is TGTGCCAGCAGCTTAGAGGTTGGGGGGGAATCCTATAATTCACCCCTCCACTTT.

The chain recombines TRBV5-8 with TRBJ2-1; D is perhaps TRBD1 (5 bases). The CDR3 runs to 13 residues. Trimming left V 4 bases short and J 13 bases short, with 18 bases between. Germline V gene sequence: CDR1 SGHTS, CDR2 YDEGEE. The CDR3 here is CASSRQYRGEQFF. As DNA, the CDR3 is TGTGCCAGCAGCCGCCAGTATAGGGGTGAACAGTTCTTC.

V is TRBV7-8 and J is TRBJ1-3, with a weak D call TRBD1 (5 bases). In germline, CDR1 is SGHVS, CDR2 FQNEAQ. The V end was cut by 5 bases, the J end by 1 base, with 12 bases between. CDR3 length equals 15 residues. The CDR3 sequence is CASSPRRGSGNTIYF. The CDR3 DNA reads TGTGCCAGCAGCCCTCGTAGGGGTTCTGGAAACACCATATATTTT.

The J gene is TRBJ1-4, the V gene TRBV3-1 (or the pseudogene TRBV3-2); TRBD1 matches at 7 bases. V was clipped by 2 bases and J by 1 base; unmatched bases: 7. The CDR3 extends over 17 amino acids. Germline assignment: CDR1 LGHDT and CDR2 YNNKEL (reference sequence). CDR3 coding DNA: TGTGCCAGCAGCCAAACGACAGGGTTGGTAACTAATGAAAAACTGTTTTTT. Amino acid sequence: CASSQTTGLVTNEKLFF.

The chain employs TRBV3-1 (or the pseudogene TRBV3-2) and TRBJ1-1; 7 bases line up with TRBD1. This CDR3 comprises 14 residues. The ends lost 4 bases at V and 4 bases at J; junction bases unmatched: 6. Germline loops: CDR1 LGHDT, CDR2 YNNKEL (reference sequence). CDR3 sequence (DNA): TGTGCCAGCAGCCCGACAGGGACCGGCACTGAAGCTTTCTTT. Amino acid sequence: CASSPTGTGTEAFF.

This chain links TRBV19 with TRBJ1-1; D unresolved. The CDR3 loop spans 13 amino acids. Trimming took off 3 bases at V and 3 bases at J, with 8 bases between the two ends. CDR1 is LNHDA and CDR2 is SQIVND in the germline V gene (reference sequence). The CDR3 region is CASSMRRDTEAFF. The DNA for the CDR3 is TGTGCCAGTAGTATGCGGCGAGACACTGAAGCTTTCTTT.

This chain uses TRBV28 with TRBJ1-2; 7 bases are a match to TRBD1. CDR1 MDHEN and CDR2 SYDVKM come from the germline V gene. V lost 7 bases and J lost 6; bases outside the gene matches: 8. This CDR3 is 13 amino acids long. This CDR3 is CASIKTGRNGYTF. For the CDR3, the DNA is TGTGCCAGCATTAAGACAGGGAGGAATGGCTACACCTTC.

This clone was picked up one time. V is TRBV28 and J is TRBJ1-1, with 7 bases identical to TRBD1. CDR3 length: 14 residues. The germline V gene has CDR1 MDHEN and CDR2 SYDVKM. The ends lost 11 bases at V and 0 bases at J; junction bases unmatched: 9. The CDR3 sequence is CAGVKRGLNTEAFF. The CDR3 DNA follows: TGTGCCGGAGTGAAAAGGGGGCTGAACACTGAAGCTTTCTTT.

This chain links TRBV19 with TRBJ1-2; 9 bases match TRBD1. Trimming took 4 bases from V and 6 from J; bases not matched to a gene: 9. The CDR3 length is 15 residues. The germline V gene encodes CDR1 LNHDA and CDR2 SQIVND (reference sequence). The CDR3 reads CASSKTGTGYDGYTF. Here the CDR3 DNA reads TGTGCCAGTAGTAAAACCGGGACAGGGTATGATGGCTACACCTTC.

The genes are TRBV28 and TRBJ2-2; 12 bases agree with TRBD2. Germline trimming cut 6 bases from V and 7 bases from J; bases unmatched to any gene: 6. Germline CDR1 MDHEN, CDR2 SYDVKM. The CDR3 runs 15 residues. The CDR3: CASSPGLAGFGELFF. In DNA, the CDR3 is TGTGCCAGCAGCCCGGGACTAGCGGGTTTCGGGGAGCTGTTTTTT.

A single count supports this clone. Other nucleotide sequences from this sample produce the same CDR3. V gene TRBV29-1 combines with J gene TRBJ2-7; the match to TRBD1 covers 9 bases. The CDR3 contains 12 residues. The ends lost 7 bases at V and 6 bases at J; junction bases unmatched: 7. Per germline, CDR1 SQVTM and CDR2 ANQGSEA. CDR3 coding DNA: TGCAGCGGATTGGGACAGGGAGGCGAGCAGTACTTC. Encoded protein: CSGLGQGGEQYF.

This clone was picked up one time. The chain employs TRBV28 and TRBJ1-2; D unresolved. The V end was cut by 7 bases, the J end by 0 bases, with 12 bases between. CDR3 length: 14 amino acids. Per the germline V gene, CDR1 is MDHEN and CDR2 is SYDVKM. The CDR3 spells CASTGGNPNYGYTF. The CDR3 coding sequence is TGTGCCAGCACCGGAGGGAATCCTAACTATGGCTACACCTTC.

V usage is TRBV7-3 and J usage is TRBJ2-1; 13 bases fit TRBD2. Germline CDR1 reads SGHTA; CDR2 reads FQGTGA. Unmatched junction bases numbered 4, after V lost 5 bases and J lost 6 bases. CDR3 size: 15 residues. For the CDR3, the DNA is TGTGCCAGCAGCCCGGGACTAGCGGGGAGCAATGAGCAGTTCTTC. This sequence encodes CASSPGLAGSNEQFF.

This clone was detected only once. V and J are TRBV28 and TRBJ1-1; D ambiguous. The V gene lost 6 bases and the J gene lost 2 bases, with 22 bases spanning the gap. Germline V lookup: CDR1 MDHEN, CDR2 SYDVKM. The length of the CDR3 is 17 residues. CDR3 coding DNA: TGTGCCAGCAGCCCCGGTCGATCCCACCGGTTTAACACTGAAGCTTTCTTT. It translates to CASSPGRSHRFNTEAFF.

The chain uses TRBV6-1 and TRBJ2-1; D may be TRBD1 (6 bases). The V gene's germline CDR1 is MNHNS and CDR2 SASEGT. Trimming shortened V by 1 base and J by 11 bases, and 9 bases separated the two germline ends. The CDR3 is 12 residues long. The CDR3 is CASSEVTGKQFF. The CDR3 nucleotides read TGTGCCAGCAGTGAAGTAACAGGGAAGCAGTTCTTC.

The rearrangement joins TRBV28 to TRBJ2-5; 7 bases are shared with TRBD1. This CDR3 is built from 13 residues. Germline CDR1 reads MDHEN; CDR2 reads SYDVKM. With 5 bases clipped from V and 3 bases from J, the junction kept 3 bases outside the gene matches. This CDR3 is CASSATGEETQYF. As DNA, the CDR3 is TGTGCCAGCAGTGCAACAGGGGAAGAGACCCAGTACTTC. Full variable domain (rest looked up from reference TRBV28 and TRBJ2-5): DVKVTQSSRYLVKRTGEKVFLECVQDMDHENMFWYRQDPGLGLRLIYFSYDVKMKEKGDIPEGYSVSREKKERFSLILESASTNQTSMYLCASSATGEETQYFGPGTRLLVL.